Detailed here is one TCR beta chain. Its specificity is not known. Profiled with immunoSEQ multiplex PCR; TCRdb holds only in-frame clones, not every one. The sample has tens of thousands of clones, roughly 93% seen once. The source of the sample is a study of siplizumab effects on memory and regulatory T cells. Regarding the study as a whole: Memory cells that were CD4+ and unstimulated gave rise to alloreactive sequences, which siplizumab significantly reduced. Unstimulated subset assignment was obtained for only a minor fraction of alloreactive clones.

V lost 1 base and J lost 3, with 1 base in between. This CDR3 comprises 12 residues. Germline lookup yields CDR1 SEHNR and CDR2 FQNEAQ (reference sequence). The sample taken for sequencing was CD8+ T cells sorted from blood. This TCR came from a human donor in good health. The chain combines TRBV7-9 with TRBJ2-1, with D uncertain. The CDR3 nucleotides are TGTGCCAGCAGCTTAGTCTACAATGAGCAGTTCTTC. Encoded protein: CASSLVYNEQFF.